These 14 T cell receptor beta chains were sequenced from one sample in a study of T cell repertoires in cytomegalovirus infection. MiXCR was run by TCRdb on the reads, yielding one entry per CDR3 protein. In the table there are around 450,000 distinct CDR3 sequences, 25% to 40% of which are singletons. Sequencing was performed on PBMCs. The source is a human donor in good health (CMV status not recorded). Some clones in this sample may be carry-over from other donors' samples.

The V and J genes are TRBV6-2 or TRBV6-3 and TRBJ1-1; TRBD1 matches at 7 bases. There are 15 residues in the CDR3. With 0 bases clipped from V and 6 bases from J, the junction kept 7 bases outside the gene matches. Per the germline V gene, CDR1 is MNHEY and CDR2 is SVGEGT. CDR3 loop: CASSYSLVGTAEAFF. CDR3 sequence (DNA): TGTGCCAGCAGTTACTCCCTAGTGGGGACAGCTGAAGCTTTCTTT.

This clonotype was seen ten or more times. The rearrangement uses TRBV15 and TRBJ2-3; TRBD1 matches at 7 bases. There are 17 residues in the CDR3. Germline CDR1 and CDR2: LNHNV and YYDKDF (reference sequence). J lost 6 bases, V lost 3 bases, and 15 bases had no gene match. For the CDR3, the DNA is TGTGCCACCAGCAGCGCACCCGGGACAGCCGGACGGGATACGCAGTATTTT. This gives the protein CATSSAPGTAGRDTQYF.

This clonotype was counted at least ten times. The J gene is TRBJ2-5, the V gene TRBV7-8, with D possibly being TRBD2 (7 bases). CDR1 and CDR2 (germline): SGHVS, FQNEAQ. The CDR3 runs to 15 residues. Trimming removed 0 bases from V and 7 bases from J, with 15 bases in between. The CDR3 sequence is CASSLAGGGLRTQYF. CDR3 in DNA: TGTGCCAGCAGCTTAGCGGGGGGGGGCTTGAGGACCCAGTACTTC.

This clonotype showed up many times. The chain links TRBV12-3 or TRBV12-4 to TRBJ1-2; D possibly corresponds to TRBD1 (5 bases). This CDR3 has 17 amino acids. The V end was cut by 4 bases, the J end by 7 bases, with 25 bases between. The CDR3 DNA is TGTGCCAGCAGTTACCTGGGGGTGGGCGGCGGGGAGATTGGCTACACCTTC. Translation: CASSYLGVGGGEIGYTF.

This chain links TRBV18 with TRBJ2-7; D possibly corresponds to TRBD1 (5 bases). The CDR3 extends over 14 amino acids. V lost 4 bases and J lost 0, with 10 bases in between. The germline V gene has CDR1 KGHSH and CDR2 LQKENI. Written as DNA, the CDR3 is TGTGCCAGCTCACTACAGGATTCCTCCTACGAGCAGTACTTC. Its translation is CASSLQDSSYEQYF.

Ten or more counts support this clonotype. The rearrangement links TRBV7-2 to TRBJ2-6; no reliable D call. With 1 base removed from V and 3 bases from J, the gap between germline ends came to 7 bases. Germline CDR1 reads SGHTA; CDR2 reads FQGNSA. The CDR3 spans 15 residues. The CDR3 DNA reads as TGTGCCAGCAGCTTAGTAAGGGTTGGGGCCAACGTCCTGACTTTC. It yields the protein CASSLVRVGANVLTF.

This clonotype was observed a handful of times. The chain is built from TRBV12-3 or TRBV12-4 and TRBJ1-2; 10 bases match TRBD1. The CDR3 runs to 15 residues. V was pared by 4 bases and J by 7 bases, with 9 bases of the junction left unmatched. The chain's CDR3 is CASSSTDRGQFGYTF. The DNA for the CDR3 is TGTGCCAGCAGTTCTACAGACAGGGGGCAGTTTGGCTACACCTTC.

This clonotype was counted many times. This chain connects TRBV6-1 to TRBJ2-1, with D hard to call. Trimming pared 7 bases from V and 7 bases from J, leaving 8 bases between. Germline lookup yields CDR1 MNHNS and CDR2 SASEGT. This CDR3 contains 11 residues. The CDR3 nucleotides are TGTGCCAGCACCATCCTAAATGAGCAGTTCTTC. It is translated as CASTILNEQFF.

The rearrangement uses TRBV20-1 and TRBJ1-3; 7 bases align to TRBD1. The V gene's germline CDR1 is DFQATT and CDR2 SNEGSKA (reference sequence). This CDR3 contains 13 residues. Trimming cost V 6 bases and J 2 bases; bases outside gene matches: 4. The CDR3 region is CSARGTAGNTIYF. As DNA, the CDR3 is TGCAGTGCCAGGGGGACAGCTGGAAACACCATATATTTT.

The gene calls are TRBV12-3 or TRBV12-4 and TRBJ2-7; D remains ambiguous. There are 14 residues in the CDR3. V was cut by 5 bases and J by 4 bases, with 15 bases left in between. CDR3 DNA: TGTGCCAGCAGTCCCCGTGCAGCTAATTACGAGCAGTACTTC. It specifies CASSPRAANYEQYF.

This clonotype was counted only a few times. This chain connects TRBV20-1 to TRBJ1-1, with TRBD1 matching 7 bases. Germline V gene lookup returns CDR1 DFQATT and CDR2 SNEGSKA (reference sequence). The V and J ends lost 7 bases and 5 bases, in that order; junction bases with no gene match: 13. There are 14 residues in the CDR3. For the CDR3, the DNA is TGCAGTGTAAACAGACAGGGTTCGGTGACTGAAGCTTTCTTT. Encoded protein: CSVNRQGSVTEAFF.

Comments on this clonotype: A read error may explain this, as a much larger clone is one base away. This rearrangement joins TRBV6-6 to TRBJ2-7; TRBD2 matches at 9 bases. Germline CDR1 is MNHNY and CDR2 is SVGAGI (reference sequence). The CDR3 contains 14 residues. V gave up 5 bases and J gave up 10 bases; unmatched junction bases: 12. This CDR3 reads CASSRLAESGDQYF. CDR3 nucleotide sequence: TGTGCCAGCAGTCGACTAGCGGAGTCGGGGGATCAGTACTTC.

This clonotype has only a few counts. This sequence joins TRBV6-1 and TRBJ1-2, with D perhaps matching TRBD1 (6 bases). Trimming shortened V by 5 bases and J by 6 bases, and 19 bases separated the two germline ends. In germline, CDR1 is MNHNS, CDR2 SASEGT. The CDR3 extends over 15 amino acids. CDR3 sequence: CASSLVTGNAHGYTF. CDR3 DNA sequence: TGTGCCAGCAGTTTGGTCACAGGGAACGCTCATGGCTACACCTTC.

On this clonotype: Germline is not matched at one junction end, which may reflect a read error. The gene calls are TRBV7-2 and TRBJ2-5, with D maybe TRBD1 (5 bases). CDR1 and CDR2 (germline): SGHTA, FQGNSA. The CDR3 runs 14 residues. The CDR3 coding sequence is TGTGCCAGCAGCTTAGCGGGGCACTTGAGGACCAAGTACTTC. Amino acids: CASSLAGHLRTKYF. The whole variable domain, remainder taken from reference TRBV7-2 and TRBJ2-5, is GAGVSQSPSNKVTEKGKDVELRCDPISGHTALYWYRQSLGQGLEFLIYFQGNSAPDKSGLPSDRFSAERTGGSVSTLTIQRTQQEDSAVYLCASSLAGHLRTKYFGPGTRLLVL.